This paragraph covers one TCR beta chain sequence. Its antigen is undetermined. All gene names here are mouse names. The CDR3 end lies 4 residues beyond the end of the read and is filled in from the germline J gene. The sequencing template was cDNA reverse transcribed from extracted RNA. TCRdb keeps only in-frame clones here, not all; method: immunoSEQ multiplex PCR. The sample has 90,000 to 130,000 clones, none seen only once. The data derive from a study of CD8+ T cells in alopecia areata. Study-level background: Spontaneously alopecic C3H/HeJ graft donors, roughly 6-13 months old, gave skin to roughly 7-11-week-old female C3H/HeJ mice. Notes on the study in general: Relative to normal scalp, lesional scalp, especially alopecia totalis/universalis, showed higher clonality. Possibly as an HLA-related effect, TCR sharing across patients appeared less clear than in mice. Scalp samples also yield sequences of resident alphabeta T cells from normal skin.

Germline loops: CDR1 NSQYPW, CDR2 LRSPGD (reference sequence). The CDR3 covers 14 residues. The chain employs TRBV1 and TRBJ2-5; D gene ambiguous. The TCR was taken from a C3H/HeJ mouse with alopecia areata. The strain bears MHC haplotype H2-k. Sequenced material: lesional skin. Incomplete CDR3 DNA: TGCACCTGCAGTGCAGAACAGAACAAAGAC. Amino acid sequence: CTCSAEQNKD. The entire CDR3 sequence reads CTCSAEQNKDTQYF.